One sample yielded the 20 T cell receptor beta chains listed below, sequenced in a study of shared clonotypes between healthy human individuals. This table comes from immunoSEQ multiplex PCR, and its TCRdb copy is limited to in-frame clones, with some not included. Of 550,000 to 700,000 clones in the sample, roughly 72% were seen once. The source material was memory CD4+ T cells sorted from blood. Subset denoted: CD45RA-negative fraction. The receptors were sampled from a woman aged 30 to 39 in good health.

This clone was counted a single time. This sequence is one base from a far larger clone and is likely a read error. This chain uses TRBV5-8 with TRBJ2-5; D remains ambiguous. The CDR3 is made up of 13 amino acids. Germline loops: CDR1 SGHTS, CDR2 YDEGEE. Between the trimmed V and J ends, which lost 0 bases and 4 bases, there was a span of 7 bases. The CDR3 DNA reads TGTGCCAGCAGCTTGGGCCCTACAGAGACCCAGTACTTC. Translated, it gives CASSLGPTETQYF.

The chain has TRBV27 and TRBJ2-7, with a tentative D call TRBD2 (6 bases). The CDR3 has 12 amino acids. The ends were cut back, 2 bases at V and 7 bases at J, with 9 bases in the middle. The germline gives CDR1 MNHEY, CDR2 SMNVEV (reference sequence). The CDR3 DNA sequence: TGTGCCAGCAGTTTAGTGGAGGGGGAGCAGTACTTC. Encoded protein: CASSLVEGEQYF.

In its sample, this clone was seen a few times. V usage is TRBV27 and J usage is TRBJ2-2; D is undetermined. CDR3 size: 16 residues. Trimming stripped 1 base from V and 0 bases from J, with 9 bases between. CDR1 and CDR2 from the germline V gene are MNHEY and SMNVEV (reference sequence). The CDR3 loop is CASSLWASANTGELFF. DNA of the CDR3: TGTGCCAGCAGTTTATGGGCCAGCGCGAACACCGGGGAGCTGTTTTTT.

A few counts support this clone. This rearrangement joins TRBV19 to TRBJ1-2, with 8 bases that match TRBD1. The V and J ends lost 5 bases and 2 bases, in that order; junction bases with no gene match: 4. CDR3 size: 14 residues. The germline V gene has CDR1 LNHDA and CDR2 SQIVND (reference sequence). CDR3 nucleotide sequence: TGTGCCAGTAGTGGAACAGGGGGGAACTATGGCTACACCTTC. Residues: CASSGTGGNYGYTF.

This clone was seen only a few times. The V gene is TRBV4-1, the J gene TRBJ1-2; D gene ambiguous. Looked up from germline, CDR1 is MGHRA and CDR2 is YSYEKL. The CDR3 totals 14 residues. With 0 bases removed from V and 4 bases from J, the gap between germline ends came to 9 bases. The CDR3 region has the DNA TGCGCCAGCAGCCAAGAACCACAGAGCTATGGCTACACCTTC. The encoded protein is CASSQEPQSYGYTF.

The chain employs TRBV6-5 and TRBJ1-1; D gene unclear. The germline V gene encodes CDR1 MNHEY and CDR2 SVGAGI. V was cut by 6 bases and J by 1 base, with 12 bases left in between. The CDR3 length is 14 residues. The CDR3 bases are TGTGCCAGCAGCCGGGATAGGAGGAACACTGAAGCTTTCTTT. Translation gives CASSRDRRNTEAFF.

The genes are TRBV28 and TRBJ1-2, with no clear D. The CDR3 totals 12 residues. Germline V gene lookup returns CDR1 MDHEN and CDR2 SYDVKM. V was cut by 1 base and J by 12 bases, with 12 bases left in between. The CDR3 DNA reads as TGTGCCAGCAGTTTATCCCTACTCGGTAACACCTTC. Amino acids: CASSLSLLGNTF.

This chain connects TRBV28 to TRBJ2-7, with D maybe TRBD2 (6 bases). Germline CDR1 reads MDHEN; CDR2 reads SYDVKM. The CDR3 loop spans 14 amino acids. The V end lost 6 bases, the J end lost 0 bases, and 12 bases lay between the germline ends. This chain's CDR3 is CASSLGGNSYEQYF. CDR3 nucleotide sequence: TGTGCCAGCAGCCTTGGCGGGAACTCCTACGAGCAGTACTTC. The whole variable domain, filled in from reference TRBV28 and TRBJ2-7, reads DVKVTQSSRYLVKRTGEKVFLECVQDMDHENMFWYRQDPGLGLRLIYFSYDVKMKEKGDIPEGYSVSREKKERFSLILESASTNQTSMYLCASSLGGNSYEQYFGPGTRLTVT.

This CDR3 is CASSEPGQQETQYF. The CDR3 bases are TGTGCCAGCAGTGAACCGGGACAGCAAGAGACCCAGTACTTC. This chain joins TRBV6-1 and TRBJ2-5, with 7 bases that match TRBD1. This CDR3 comprises 14 residues. V dropped 2 bases and J dropped 2; count of bases not matched to a gene: 2. Looked up from germline, CDR1 is MNHNS and CDR2 is SASEGT.

V and J are TRBV9 and TRBJ1-3; D unclear. The CDR3 runs to 17 residues. The germline V gene has CDR1 SGDLS and CDR2 YYNGEE. Trimming stripped 3 bases from V and 0 bases from J, with 16 bases between. The CDR3 DNA follows: TGTGCCAGCAGCGGCCGCCTTGGCAGCTTCTCTGGAAACACCATATATTTT. This codes for CASSGRLGSFSGNTIYF.

The sample holds a few counts of this clone. J is TRBJ2-4 and V is TRBV19; the match to TRBD1 covers 8 bases. V lost 5 bases to trimming and J lost 0 bases; unmatched junction nucleotides: 3. The CDR3 runs 15 residues. CDR1 is LNHDA and CDR2 is SQIVND in the germline V gene (reference sequence). The CDR3 reads CASSGQGIAKNIQYF. In nucleotides, the CDR3 is TGTGCCAGTAGTGGACAGGGAATAGCCAAAAACATTCAGTACTTC.

This clone turned up a few times. The chain uses TRBV5-4 and TRBJ1-3; D is undetermined. The CDR3 runs to 15 residues. V was shortened by 0 bases and J by 0 bases, with 7 bases between the two germline ends. Germline CDR1 and CDR2: SGHNT and YYREEE (reference sequence). CDR3 coding DNA: TGTGCCAGCAGCTTGGTGTCCGGCTCTGGAAACACCATATATTTT. It is translated as CASSLVSGSGNTIYF.

The chain links TRBV6-1 to TRBJ2-7, with D tentatively TRBD2 (5 bases). Deletions cut 7 bases from V and 3 bases from J, with 16 bases between. The CDR3 length is 14 residues. Germline lookup yields CDR1 MNHNS and CDR2 SASEGT. The CDR3 DNA reads as TGTGCCAGCACAGAGGGAGCACTTGGCTACGAGCAGTACTTC. It yields the protein CASTEGALGYEQYF.

V gene TRBV7-9 combines with J gene TRBJ2-1; unclear D gene. This CDR3 has 12 amino acids. Germline V lookup: CDR1 SEHNR, CDR2 FQNEAQ (reference sequence). V was pared by 2 bases and J by 9 bases, with 8 bases between. The CDR3 region has the DNA TGTGCCAGCAGCTTACCGGTGTTTGAGCAGTTCTTC. This gives the protein CASSLPVFEQFF.

The J gene is TRBJ2-5, the V gene TRBV6-5; D remains unclear. In germline, CDR1 is MNHEY, CDR2 SVGAGI. With 6 bases removed from V and 2 bases from J, the gap between germline ends came to 10 bases. The CDR3 extends over 13 amino acids. The CDR3 DNA follows: TGTGCCAGCAGCCCCCGGATTCAAGAGACCCAGTACTTC. Translation gives CASSPRIQETQYF.

V is TRBV2 and J is TRBJ1-1; no reliable D call. The CDR3 totals 14 residues. Trimming cost V 5 bases and J 0 bases, with 10 bases left between them. Germline V gene sequence: CDR1 SNHLY, CDR2 FYNNEI. CDR3 loop: CASSPGSLNTEAFF. The CDR3 nucleotides read TGTGCCAGCAGTCCCGGGAGCTTGAACACTGAAGCTTTCTTT.

The chain employs TRBV5-6 and TRBJ2-3; D is uncertain. With 2 bases removed from V and 2 bases from J, the gap between germline ends came to 9 bases. The CDR3 consists of 14 residues. CDR1 and CDR2 from the germline V gene are SGHDT and YYEEEE. CDR3 bases: TGTGCCAGCAGCTTCGGCAGTTACACAGATACGCAGTATTTT. The encoded protein is CASSFGSYTDTQYF.

This chain joins TRBV19 and TRBJ2-7; possibly TRBD1 or TRBD2 for D (5 bases each). The CDR3 extends over 18 amino acids. Trimming cost V 4 bases and J 6 bases, with 28 bases left between them. Germline V gives CDR1 LNHDA, CDR2 SQIVND (reference sequence). The CDR3 coding sequence is TGTGCCAGTAGTAGACCAACCCGAGGGACCGGGTTTGGTAGCGAGCAGTACTTC. Translating gives CASSRPTRGTGFGSEQYF.

This chain joins TRBV27 and TRBJ1-1; 9 bases fit TRBD1. CDR1 is MNHEY, CDR2 SMNVEV, per germline (reference sequence). The CDR3 has 14 amino acids. V gave up 10 bases and J gave up 4 bases; unmatched junction bases: 10. The CDR3 sequence is CAIRSGTGSTEAFF. The CDR3 coding sequence is TGTGCCATACGATCCGGGACAGGGAGCACTGAAGCTTTCTTT.

This clone was seen more than once but under ten times. The chain joins TRBV6-1 to TRBJ2-7; maybe TRBD2 (6 bases). This CDR3 comprises 15 residues. The V gene's germline CDR1 is MNHNS and CDR2 SASEGT. The V end was cut by 0 bases, the J end by 0 bases, with 9 bases between. CDR3 sequence: CASSEAETSSYEQYF. CDR3 coding DNA: TGTGCCAGCAGTGAAGCAGAGACTAGCTCCTACGAGCAGTACTTC.